What follows are 6 T cell receptor beta chains derived from one specimen sequenced in a study of blood T cell repertoires in COVID-19. Sequencing used immunoSEQ multiplex PCR; TCRdb keeps in-frame clones, though not all of them. The sample records 300,000 to 400,000 clones, around 89% being singletons. Sequencing input: peripheral blood. Source of these receptors: a woman aged 25 to 39 with COVID-19, enrolled during active disease.

The V gene is TRBV19, the J gene TRBJ2-1; perhaps TRBD2 as D (6 bases). The V gene lost 4 bases and the J gene lost 7 bases, with 14 bases spanning the gap. Germline CDR1 is LNHDA and CDR2 is SQIVND (reference sequence). This CDR3 has 14 amino acids. CDR3 protein: CASSTSGGSNEQFF. The CDR3 DNA reads TGTGCCAGTAGTACCTCCGGAGGGAGTAATGAGCAGTTCTTC.

In DNA, the CDR3 is TGTGCCAGCAGACCAGGGACAGGGAGAGATTACAATGAGCAGTTCTTC. Encoded protein: CASRPGTGRDYNEQFF. J is TRBJ2-1 and V is TRBV11-3; 9 bases fit TRBD1. V trimming: 6 bases; J trimming: 4 bases; junction bases outside the gene matches: 10. CDR3 length: 16 amino acids. Looked up from germline, CDR1 is SGHNT and CDR2 is YENEEA. Combining the CDR3 with reference TRBV11-3 and TRBJ2-1 gives the whole variable domain EAGVVQSPRYKIIEKKQPVAFWCNPISGHNTLYWYLQNLGQGPELLIRYENEEAVDDSQLPKDRFSAERLKGVDSTLKIQPAELGDSAVYLCASRPGTGRDYNEQFFGPGTRLTVL.

The rearrangement joins TRBV2 to TRBJ1-5, with TRBD1 as a possible D gene (5 bases). Germline-derived CDR1 and CDR2 are SNHLY and FYNNEI. The V gene lost 8 bases and the J gene lost 7 bases, with 15 bases spanning the gap. CDR3 length equals 13 residues. CDR3 bases: TGTGCCAGCCAGACTGGCGGGGGACAGCCCCAGCATTTT. Translated, it gives CASQTGGGQPQHF.

Here the CDR3 reads CASSDSERAEQFF. DNA of the CDR3: TGTGCCAGCAGTGACTCCGAGCGAGCCGAGCAGTTCTTC. This sequence joins TRBV6-4 and TRBJ2-1, with D hard to call. CDR3 length: 13 residues. CDR1 is MRHNA, CDR2 SNTAGT, per germline. V gave up 0 bases and J gave up 10 bases, with 10 bases separating them.

The V gene is TRBV7-9, the J gene TRBJ2-5; D is unclear. The CDR3 is 13 residues long. Trimming removed 2 bases from V and 3 bases from J, with 7 bases in between. CDR1 and CDR2 from the germline V gene are SEHNR and FQNEAQ (reference sequence). The CDR3 region has the DNA TGTGCCAGCAGCTTATGGGCAGAAGAGACCCAGTACTTC. This codes for CASSLWAEETQYF.

The chain combines TRBV24-1 with TRBJ2-3; TRBD1 is a possible D gene (6 bases). Deletions cut 0 bases from V and 9 bases from J, with 15 bases between. The CDR3 spans 15 residues. Germline V gene data show CDR1 as KGHDR and CDR2 as SFDVKD. In nucleotides, the CDR3 is TGTGCCACCAGTGATTTGAGGGACACCGGAACCACGCAGTATTTT. The encoded protein is CATSDLRDTGTTQYF.